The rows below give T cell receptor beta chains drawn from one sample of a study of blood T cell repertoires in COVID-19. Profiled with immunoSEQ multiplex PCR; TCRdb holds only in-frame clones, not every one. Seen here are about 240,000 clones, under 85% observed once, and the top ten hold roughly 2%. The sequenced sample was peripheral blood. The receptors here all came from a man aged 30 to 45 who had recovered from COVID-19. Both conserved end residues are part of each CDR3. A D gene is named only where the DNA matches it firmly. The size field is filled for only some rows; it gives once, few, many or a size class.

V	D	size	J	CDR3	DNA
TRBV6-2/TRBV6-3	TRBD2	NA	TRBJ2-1	CASSPGTSDWAYNEQFF	TGTGCCAGCAGCCCCGGGACTAGCGATTGGGCCTACAATGAGCAGTTCTTC
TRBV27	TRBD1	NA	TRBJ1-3	CASSLFTPGQISGNTIYF	TGTGCCAGCAGTTTATTTACCCCGGGACAGATCTCTGGAAACACCATATATTTT
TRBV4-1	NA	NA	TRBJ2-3	CASSQLPGLGDTQYF	TGCGCCAGCAGCCAACTCCCCGGGTTGGGAGATACGCAGTATTTT
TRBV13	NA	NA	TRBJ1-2	CASSLLGGPEGYTF	TGTGCCAGCAGCTTACTCGGGGGGCCGGAGGGCTACACCTTC
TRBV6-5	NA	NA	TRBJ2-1	CASSPGGRQFF	TGTGCCAGCAGTCCAGGAGGACGGCAGTTCTTC
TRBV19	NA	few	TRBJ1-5	CASITAEPQHF	TGTGCCAGTATCACAGCGGAGCCCCAGCATTTT
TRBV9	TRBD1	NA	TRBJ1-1	CASSGLTGTSAFF	TGTGCCAGCAGCGGATTGACAGGGACCTCTGCTTTCTTT
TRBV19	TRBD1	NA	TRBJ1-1	CATGQGVRGTEAFF	TGTGCCACCGGACAGGGGGTTAGGGGAACTGAAGCTTTCTTT
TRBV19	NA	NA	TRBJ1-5	CASSIDRDLSPQHF	TGTGCCAGTAGTATCGATCGGGATTTATCGCCCCAGCATTTT
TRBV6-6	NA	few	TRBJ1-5	CASRTLAGDMQPQHF	TGTGCCAGCAGAACCTTGGCGGGAGATATGCAGCCCCAGCATTTT
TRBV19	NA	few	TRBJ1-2	CASSRPADRYYGYTF	TGTGCCAGTAGTAGGCCCGCCGACAGATACTATGGCTACACCTTC
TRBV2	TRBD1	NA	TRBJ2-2	CAAKTGFFIGELFF	TGTGCCGCAAAGACAGGGTTCTTCATCGGGGAGCTGTTTTTT
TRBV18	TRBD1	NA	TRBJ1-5	CASSGTGKDQPQHF	TGTGCCAGCTCCGGGACAGGGAAGGATCAGCCCCAGCATTTT
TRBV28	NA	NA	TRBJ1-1	CASSFRRGTEAFF	TGTGCCAGCAGTTTCCGAAGGGGCACTGAAGCTTTCTTT
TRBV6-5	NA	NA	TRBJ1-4	CASRTGTWNEKLFF	TGTGCCAGCAGGACCGGGACATGGAATGAAAAACTGTTTTTT
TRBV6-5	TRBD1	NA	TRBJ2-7	CASSLGTAYEQYF	TGTGCCAGCAGCCTCGGGACAGCCTACGAGCAGTACTTC
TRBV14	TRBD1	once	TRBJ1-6	CASSQRDRGPRNSPLHF	TGTGCCAGCAGCCAGCGGGACAGGGGGCCGAGGAATTCACCCCTCCACTTT
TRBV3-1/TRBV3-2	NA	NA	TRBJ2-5	CASSLPSRTKLRETQYF	TGTGCCAGCAGCCTTCCGAGTCGGACAAAGTTAAGAGAGACCCAGTACTTC
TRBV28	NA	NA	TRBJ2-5	CASSLEIRETQYF	TGTGCCAGCAGTCTAGAGATTAGAGAGACCCAGTACTTC
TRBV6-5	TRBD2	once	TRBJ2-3	CASSLSGGAPDTQYF	TGTGCCAGCAGTCTTAGCGGGGGGGCCCCAGATACGCAGTATTTT
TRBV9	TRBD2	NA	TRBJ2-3	CASSVNSRGGGITDTQYF	TGTGCCAGCAGCGTAAATTCCCGTGGGGGGGGGATCACAGATACGCAGTATTTT
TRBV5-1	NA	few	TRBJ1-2	CASSPGGGRHGYTF	TGCGCCAGCAGCCCTGGCGGAGGGAGGCATGGCTACACCTTC
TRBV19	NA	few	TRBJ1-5	CASWSLGGNQPQHF	TGTGCCAGTTGGTCACTTGGAGGCAATCAGCCCCAGCATTTT
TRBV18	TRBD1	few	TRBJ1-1	CASDRAGDTEAFF	TGTGCCAGTGACAGGGCAGGGGACACTGAAGCTTTCTTT
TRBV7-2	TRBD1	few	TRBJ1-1	CASRNRGMNTEAFF	TGTGCCAGCAGAAACAGGGGTATGAACACTGAAGCTTTCTTT
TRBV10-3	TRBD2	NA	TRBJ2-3	CAISWTSGGQTDTQYF	TGTGCCATCAGTTGGACTAGCGGGGGGCAAACGGATACGCAGTATTTT
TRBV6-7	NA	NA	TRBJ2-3	CASSSPVTSTDTQYF	TGTGCCAGCAGTTCCCCGGTTACGTCCACAGATACGCAGTATTTT
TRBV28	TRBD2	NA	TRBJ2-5	CASSLFGRTSGGYQETQYF	TGTGCCAGCAGTTTATTTGGTAGAACTAGCGGGGGCTACCAAGAGACCCAGTACTTC
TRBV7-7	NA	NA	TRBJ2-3	CASSLGPATDTQYF	TGTGCCAGCAGCTTGGGCCCAGCCACAGATACGCAGTATTTT
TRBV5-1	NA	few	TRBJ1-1	CASSLPGAEAFF	TGCGCCAGCAGCTTGCCAGGCGCTGAAGCTTTCTTT
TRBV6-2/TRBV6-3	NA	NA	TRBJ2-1	CASSYSPPEGVYNEQFF	TGTGCCAGCAGTTACTCCCCCCCCGAGGGGGTGTACAATGAGCAGTTCTTC
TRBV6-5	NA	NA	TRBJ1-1	CASRGRVIAEAFF	TGTGCCAGCAGGGGGAGGGTGATCGCTGAAGCTTTCTTT
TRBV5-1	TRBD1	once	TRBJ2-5	CASSSGQGPQETQYF	TGCGCCAGCAGCTCAGGACAGGGCCCCCAAGAGACCCAGTACTTC
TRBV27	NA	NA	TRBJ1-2	CASRSDSTLRSYTF	TGTGCCAGCAGGTCGGACAGCACCCTGAGATCCTACACCTTC
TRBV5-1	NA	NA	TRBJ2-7	CASSSGTYPYEQYF	TGCGCCAGCAGCTCTGGGACTTATCCCTACGAGCAGTACTTC
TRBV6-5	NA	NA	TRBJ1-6	CATRRGGSSPLHF	TGTGCCACCCGGCGGGGCGGAAGTTCACCCCTCCACTTT
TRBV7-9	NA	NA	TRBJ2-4	CASSPPGMAKNIQYF	TGTGCCAGCAGCCCCCCGGGAATGGCCAAAAACATTCAGTACTTC
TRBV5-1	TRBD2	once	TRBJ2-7	CASRSTSGSSYEQYF	TGCGCCAGCAGATCTACTAGCGGGAGCTCCTACGAGCAGTACTTC
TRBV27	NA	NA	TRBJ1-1	CASSTPAGMNTEAFF	TGTGCCAGCAGTACCCCAGCGGGGATGAACACTGAAGCTTTCTTT
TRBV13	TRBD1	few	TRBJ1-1	CASSRTGSITEAFF	TGTGCCAGCAGCCGGACAGGAAGTATTACTGAAGCTTTCTTT
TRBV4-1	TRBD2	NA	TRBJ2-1	CASSQGTSGGYNEQFF	TGCGCCAGCAGCCAGGGGACTAGCGGGGGGTACAATGAGCAGTTCTTC
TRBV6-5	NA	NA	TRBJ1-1	CASSYSVYGQFEAFF	TGTGCCAGCAGTTACTCGGTTTATGGGCAGTTCGAAGCTTTCTTT
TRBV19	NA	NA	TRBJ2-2	CASSFGIATGELFF	TGTGCCAGTAGTTTCGGGATCGCGACCGGGGAGCTGTTTTTT
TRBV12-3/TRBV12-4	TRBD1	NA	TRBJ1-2	CASSSGQPYGYTF	TGTGCCAGCAGTTCGGGACAGCCCTATGGCTACACCTTC
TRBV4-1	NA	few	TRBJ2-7	CASSQDLRGWSYEQYF	TGCGCCAGCAGCCAAGACCTCCGGGGATGGTCCTACGAGCAGTACTTC
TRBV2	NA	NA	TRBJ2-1	CASKKQRDNEQFF	TGTGCCAGCAAAAAACAGAGGGACAATGAGCAGTTCTTC
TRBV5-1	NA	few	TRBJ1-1	CASSLVSDTEAFF	TGCGCCAGCAGCTTGGTTTCAGACACTGAAGCTTTCTTT